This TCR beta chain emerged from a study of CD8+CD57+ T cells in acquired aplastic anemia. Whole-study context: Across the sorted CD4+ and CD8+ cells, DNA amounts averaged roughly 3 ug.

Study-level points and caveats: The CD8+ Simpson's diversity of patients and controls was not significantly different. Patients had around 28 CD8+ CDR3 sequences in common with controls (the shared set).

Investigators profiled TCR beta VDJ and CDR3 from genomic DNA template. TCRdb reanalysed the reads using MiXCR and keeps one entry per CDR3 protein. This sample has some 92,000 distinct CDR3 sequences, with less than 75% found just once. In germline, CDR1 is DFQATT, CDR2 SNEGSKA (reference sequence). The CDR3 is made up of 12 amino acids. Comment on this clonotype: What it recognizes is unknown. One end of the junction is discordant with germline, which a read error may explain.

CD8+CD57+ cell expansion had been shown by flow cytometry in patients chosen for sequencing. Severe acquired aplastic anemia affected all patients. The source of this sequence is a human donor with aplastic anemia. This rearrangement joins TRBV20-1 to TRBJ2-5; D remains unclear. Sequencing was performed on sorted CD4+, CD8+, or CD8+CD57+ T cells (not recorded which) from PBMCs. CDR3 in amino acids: CSARDDQESQYF. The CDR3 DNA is TGCAGTGCTAGGGACGATCAAGAGTCCCAGTACTTC.